The entry below gives a single TCR beta chain sequence along with its context. Its antigen is not known. The sample originates from a study of monozygotic twins with inflammatory bowel disease. Researchers used template switching to add UMIs featuring a 6-nucleotide sample barcode. TCRdb reprocessed the 5' RACE reads and stores each CDR3 protein as one record, lacking DNA. The sample data list over 150,000 distinct CDR3 sequences. The study, taken as a whole, reports: Possibly reflecting limited power, no difference in repertoire similarity was found between concordant and discordant twins. Lower TCRbeta diversity (inverse Simpson) was seen in IBD patients than in healthy co-twins. Patients received differing immunosuppressive treatments, which may have added variability to their repertoires.

This CDR3 has 14 residues. CDR1 SEHNR and CDR2 FQNEAQ come from the germline V gene (reference sequence). The TCR sequence derives from a human donor with ulcerative colitis or Crohn's disease, or a healthy co-twin of an affected twin (not recorded which). The gene calls are TRBV7-9 and TRBJ1-4. Sequencing was carried out using blood. The CDR3 sequence: CASSLVGGGEKLFF.